These 21 T cell receptor beta chains came from one sample sequenced in a study of T cell changes during pregnancy in multiple sclerosis (dated by TCRdb to between 2019 and 2020). The library relied on the immunoSEQ multiplex PCR assay. Drawn from immuneACCESS, this table holds only the in-frame rearrangements with V and J called that TCRdb kept. Clones are partly lost; checked studies trace under half to an unresolved V gene and leave the rest unexplained. Counted in this sample were under 35,000 clones; around nine tenths of them appeared once. The ten largest clones add up to less than 8.5% of the sample. The sample consisted of CD8+ T cells from peripheral blood mononuclear cells, taken before pregnancy. These receptors originate from a female donor with multiple sclerosis, enrolled in a pregnancy study.

This clone was seen a single time. The chain employs TRBV4-1 and TRBJ2-1; D is undetermined. Germline V gene lookup returns CDR1 MGHRA and CDR2 YSYEKL. With 0 bases removed from V and 0 bases from J, the gap between germline ends came to 6 bases. The CDR3 runs to 15 residues. CDR3 sequence reads: CASSQDPGSYNEQFF. In nucleotides, the CDR3 is TGCGCCAGCAGCCAAGACCCCGGCTCCTACAATGAGCAGTTCTTC.

V and J are TRBV28 and TRBJ2-3; TRBD2 aligns across 13 bases. Germline values: CDR1 MDHEN, CDR2 SYDVKM. CDR3 length: 17 residues. Unmatched junction bases numbered 9, after V lost 4 bases and J lost 5 bases. Here the CDR3 reads CASSSLLLAGGRDTQYF. DNA of the CDR3: TGTGCCAGCAGTTCGCTCTTACTAGCGGGGGGGCGAGATACGCAGTATTTT.

This clone was observed once. V gene TRBV2 combines with J gene TRBJ2-6; 9 bases fit TRBD1. Germline V gene data show CDR1 as SNHLY and CDR2 as FYNNEI. The junction had 11 bases not matched to a gene; V was cut back by 5 bases and J by 0 bases. The CDR3 totals 19 residues. For the CDR3, the DNA is TGTGCCAGCAGTCGTTGGGGCGGGGACAGGGCCTCTGGGGCCAACGTCCTGACTTTC. Protein: CASSRWGGDRASGANVLTF. The full variable domain, completed using reference TRBV2 and TRBJ2-6, is EPEVTQTPSHQVTQMGQEVILRCVPISNHLYFYWYRQILGQKVEFLVSFYNNEISEKSEIFDDQFSVERPDGSNFTLKIRSTKLEDSAMYFCASSRWGGDRASGANVLTFGAGSRLTVL.

The V gene is TRBV30, the J gene TRBJ2-3, with 14 bases aligning to TRBD2. V lost 4 bases, J lost 5 bases, and 11 bases stayed unmatched. CDR3 size: 17 residues. The germline CDR1 and CDR2 sequences are GTSNPN and SVGIG (reference sequence). The CDR3: CAWIGTSGGRVVDTQYF. The CDR3 DNA follows: TGTGCCTGGATCGGGACTAGCGGGGGTCGTGTGGTAGATACGCAGTATTTT. The whole variable domain, remainder taken from reference TRBV30 and TRBJ2-3, is SQTIHQWPATLVQPVGSPLSLECTVEGTSNPNLYWYRQAAGRGLQLLFYSVGIGQISSEVPQNLSASRPQDRQFILSSKKLLLSDSGFYLCAWIGTSGGRVVDTQYFGPGTRLTVL.

This chain links TRBV30 with TRBJ2-7; D is perhaps TRBD2 (5 bases). Germline V gene sequence: CDR1 GTSNPN, CDR2 SVGIG (reference sequence). V shed 8 bases and J shed 3 bases, with 14 bases lying between them. The CDR3 sequence is 12 residues long. CDR3 nucleotides: TGTGCCGGCCAGACGGACTTCTACGAGCAGTACTTC. Protein: CAGQTDFYEQYF.

The CDR3 loop reads CASSLSGGEQYF. Here the CDR3 DNA reads TGTGCCAGCAGTTTATCGGGTGGGGAGCAGTACTTC. The chain is built from TRBV28 and TRBJ2-7, with D unresolved. This CDR3 region has 12 residues. V dropped 1 base and J dropped 7 bases, with 8 bases sitting between them. Germline V gives CDR1 MDHEN, CDR2 SYDVKM.

This clone was picked up one time. This sequence joins TRBV2 and TRBJ2-1, with TRBD1 as a possible D gene (5 bases). Germline assignment: CDR1 SNHLY and CDR2 FYNNEI. The ends were cut back, 6 bases at V and 6 bases at J, with 18 bases in the middle. The CDR3 is made up of 15 amino acids. Written as DNA, the CDR3 is TGTGCCAGCAGATCCGTAGGGGCGGCCTCCAATGAGCAGTTCTTC. Encoded protein: CASRSVGAASNEQFF.

CDR3 residues: CASSPSSVAGGPYNEQFF. Here the CDR3 DNA reads TGTGCCAGCTCACCCTCGTCTGTTGCGGGGGGGCCCTACAATGAGCAGTTCTTC. V and J are TRBV18 and TRBJ2-1; 9 bases are shared with TRBD2. J was trimmed by 2 bases and V by 3 bases; bases with no gene match: 11. This CDR3 spans 18 amino acids. Per the germline V gene, CDR1 is KGHSH and CDR2 is LQKENI.

The chain employs TRBV11-2 and TRBJ1-1, with D unclear. V gave up 2 bases and J gave up 0 bases, with 10 bases separating them. The CDR3 is 15 residues long. CDR1 and CDR2 from the germline V gene are SGHAT and FQNNGV. CDR3 loop: CASSLREAMNTEAFF. CDR3 coding DNA: TGTGCCAGCAGCTTAAGAGAAGCAATGAACACTGAAGCTTTCTTT.

J is TRBJ2-7 and V is TRBV6-5; TRBD2 is a possible D gene (5 bases). Germline V gives CDR1 MNHEY, CDR2 SVGAGI. The CDR3 is 14 residues long. V was clipped by 3 bases and J by 7 bases, with 16 bases between them. This chain's CDR3 is CASSYGGVSGEQYF. CDR3 DNA sequence: TGTGCCAGCAGTTATGGTGGCGTCTCGGGGGAGCAGTACTTC.

The gene calls are TRBV28 and TRBJ1-5, with 7 nucleotides matching TRBD1. CDR1 is MDHEN, CDR2 SYDVKM, per germline. The CDR3 is 13 residues long. V lost 6 bases and J lost 7; bases outside the gene matches: 6. CDR3 loop: CASSQTGAQPQHF. The CDR3 nucleotides read TGTGCCAGCAGCCAAACAGGGGCACAGCCCCAGCATTTT.

The gene calls are TRBV11-1 and TRBJ1-1, with D hard to call. Germline CDR1 SGHAT, CDR2 FQDESV (reference sequence). The CDR3 is made up of 15 amino acids. The V gene lost 5 bases and the J gene lost 1 base, with 14 bases spanning the gap. Written as DNA, the CDR3 is TGTGCCAGCAGCCTGGAGTCCTGGTGGAACACTGAAGCTTTCTTT. Its translation is CASSLESWWNTEAFF.

Worth noting for this clone: The junction departs from germline at one end; a sequencing error may be responsible. V is TRBV13 and J is TRBJ2-7; 7 bases align to TRBD1. CDR3 length: 15 amino acids. The V gene's germline CDR1 is PRHDT and CDR2 FYEKMQ (reference sequence). The CDR3 sequence is CASSQAPGGSYEQYF. The CDR3 DNA is TGCGCCAGCAGCCAAGCCCCAGGGGGCTCCTACGAGCAGTACTTC.

The rearrangement uses TRBV30 and TRBJ1-1; 11 nucleotides agree with TRBD1. Germline V gene lookup returns CDR1 GTSNPN and CDR2 SVGIG (reference sequence). The CDR3 is made up of 14 amino acids. The V and J ends lost 3 bases and 13 bases, in that order; junction bases with no gene match: 13. In nucleotides, the CDR3 is TGTGCCTGGAGCCCCGGGACAGGGGGTCCGTTAGGTTTCTTT. Amino acids: CAWSPGTGGPLGFF.

J is TRBJ2-1 and V is TRBV7-2; 10 bases agree with TRBD2. Germline values: CDR1 SGHTA, CDR2 FQGNSA. The V segment lost 2 bases and the J segment 8 bases; nucleotides outside the gene matches: 6. The CDR3 loop spans 15 amino acids. The CDR3 coding sequence is TGTGCCAGCAGCTTATTAAGCGGGGGGGCGTATGAGCAGTTCTTC. Translating it yields CASSLLSGGAYEQFF.

This chain joins TRBV19 and TRBJ1-4; 8 bases agree with TRBD1. Trimming removed 3 bases from V and 3 bases from J; junction bases left unmatched: 6. This CDR3 comprises 16 residues. The germline gives CDR1 LNHDA, CDR2 SQIVND (reference sequence). The CDR3 bases are TGTGCCAGTAGTATTGGACAGGGCCCTTCTAATGAAAAACTGTTTTTT. This encodes CASSIGQGPSNEKLFF.

This chain joins TRBV5-1 and TRBJ2-3; TRBD1 matches at 9 bases. The CDR3 spans 16 residues. From germline, CDR1 is SGHRS and CDR2 YFSETQ. With V trimmed by 0 bases and J by 4 bases, 6 bases remained unmatched. The CDR3 DNA reads TGCGCCAGCAGCTTGGAAGGGGACAGGGTGGCAGATACGCAGTATTTT. This codes for CASSLEGDRVADTQYF.

J is TRBJ2-7 and V is TRBV27; 11 positions match TRBD1. The CDR3 spans 16 residues. The trim removed 3 bases at V and 3 bases at J, leaving 7 bases unmatched. Germline CDR1 and CDR2: MNHEY and SMNVEV (reference sequence). As DNA, the CDR3 is TGTGCCAGCAGTTTCTCCGGGACAGGGGGGATCTACGAGCAGTACTTC. This sequence encodes CASSFSGTGGIYEQYF.

DNA of the CDR3: TGTGCCAGCAGCTTAACCCAGTTAGGCTACACCTTC. Amino acids: CASSLTQLGYTF. V gene TRBV7-9 combines with J gene TRBJ1-2; D uncertain. The CDR3 is 12 residues long. V gave up 2 bases and J gave up 8 bases, with 9 bases separating them. Looked up from germline, CDR1 is SEHNR and CDR2 is FQNEAQ (reference sequence).

V gene TRBV9 combines with J gene TRBJ1-1; unclear D gene. CDR1 and CDR2 (germline): SGDLS, YYNGEE. The CDR3 is 12 amino acids. V was shortened by 0 bases and J by 3 bases, with 3 bases between the two germline ends. The CDR3 loop is CASSVVDTEAFF. The CDR3 coding sequence is TGTGCCAGCAGCGTAGTAGACACTGAAGCTTTCTTT.

This clone was seen only once. The chain combines TRBV6-6 with TRBJ2-7, with D possibly matching TRBD2 (5 bases). The CDR3 sequence is 14 residues long. V was shortened by 0 bases and J by 2 bases, with 8 bases between the two germline ends. Germline V gene data show CDR1 as MNHNY and CDR2 as SVGAGI (reference sequence). The CDR3 nucleotides are TGTGCCAGCAGTTACTCTGAGGGAACCTACGAGCAGTACTTC. It encodes CASSYSEGTYEQYF.